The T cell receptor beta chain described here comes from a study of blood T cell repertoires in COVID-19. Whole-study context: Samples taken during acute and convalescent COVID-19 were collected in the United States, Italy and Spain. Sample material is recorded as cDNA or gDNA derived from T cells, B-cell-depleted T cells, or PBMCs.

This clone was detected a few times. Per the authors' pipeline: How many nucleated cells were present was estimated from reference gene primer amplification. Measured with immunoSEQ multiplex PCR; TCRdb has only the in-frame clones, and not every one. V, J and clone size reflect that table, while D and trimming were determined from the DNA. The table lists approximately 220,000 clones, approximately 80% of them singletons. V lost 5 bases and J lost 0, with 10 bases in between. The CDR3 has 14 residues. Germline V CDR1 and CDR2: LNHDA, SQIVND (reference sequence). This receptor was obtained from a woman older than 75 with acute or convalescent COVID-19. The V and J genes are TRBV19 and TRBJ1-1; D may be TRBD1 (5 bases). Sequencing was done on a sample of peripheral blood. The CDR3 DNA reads TGTGCCAGTAGTGTGCCAGGGATGAACACTGAAGCTTTCTTT. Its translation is CASSVPGMNTEAFF.